This record looks at one T cell receptor beta chain sequence and its context. Its antigen remains unidentified. One base away there is no much larger clone; base qualities are not given. The cohort comprised several hundred healthy bone marrow donors. All cohort members were sampled while nominally healthy, although unrecorded immune exposures were likely present. The donor tested CMV seronegative and was one of the 352 seronegative cohort members. A peripheral blood sample was collected from each donor, and TCR beta sequencing was performed on peripheral blood mononuclear cells. Genomic DNA was extracted from the blood cell samples with the Qiagen DNeasy Blood Extraction Kit. The library was made by the immunoSEQ multiplex PCR assay. For the multiplex PCR, a mixture combining 60 forward primers for TCR Vbeta segments and 13 reverse primers for TCR Jbeta segments was used. Amplification of the CDR3 region of rearranged TCR beta genes was performed with a multiplex PCR assay on genomic DNA. Amplified TCR beta libraries were sequenced as 87-base-pair reads on the Illumina HiSeq System. On the study's bioinformatics: In a later analysis, around 80 million unique TCR beta chains were counted across the 690 or so repertoires, and approximately 9.9 million of these chains were shared by at least two donors. A nearest-neighbor algorithm error-corrected the raw reads and collapsed the reads into unique sequences, merging closely related sequences to remove PCR and sequencing errors. Alignment of CDR3 sequences to IMGT reference sequences was used to assign V, D and J gene segments. For a sequence to be retained, a match of at least six nucleotides was required to both a V gene segment and a J gene segment. A rearrangement was called productive if the CDR3 had no stop codons and remained in frame with V and J, and every other rearrangement was called non-productive. Following IMGT convention, CDR3 was defined as the stretch from the second conserved V-encoded cysteine to the conserved J-encoded phenylalanine. The earlier analysis of about 500 of the donors excluded sequences that lacked an unambiguous match to a single V gene segment. An earlier analysis of approximately 590 of the donors classified V segments as functional when productive rearrangements were above 56.7% and as segregating when the standard deviation between donors was above 5%. To diagnose cytomegalovirus status from the catalog of TCR beta chain sequences, a statistical classification framework was built. In a later analysis, V and J genes were assigned by comparing TCR nucleotide sequences against IMGT/GENE-DB human TR gene sequences. In a later analysis, CDR3 sequences and most-parsimonious VDJ recombination scenarios were assigned using the TCRdist pipeline. In a later analysis, every TCR beta chain was defined by the combination of its CDR3 amino acid sequence and its V-gene family, and reads without a unique V-gene family were dropped. To address suspected cross-contamination and a sequencing artifact, a later analysis removed approximately 590 highly shared, low-generation-probability nucleotide sequences. In a later analysis, a clonal expansion index for each public chain was calculated from normalized within-repertoire ranks of inferred template counts. Generation probabilities in a later analysis came from a VDJ recombination model fitted to out-of-frame rearrangements, and those results were checked against IGoR. Hypergeometric tests were used in a later analysis to score TCR-TCR, TCR-HLA and TCR-CMV co-occurrence, with a repertoire-size bias correction applied to the TCR pairs. A later analysis estimated false discovery rates by permuting HLA or CMV assignments 20 times. A later analysis grouped co-occurring TCRs with DBSCAN, adding TCRdist sequence similarity when clustering within HLA-allele-positive subsets. Co-occurrence clustering excluded repertoires with fewer than 30,000 or more than 120,000 public chains, plus five with anomalous nucleotide sharing. In its TCRdb copy, this immuneACCESS table keeps in-frame sequences only and misses some clones. Where compared with another copy, unresolved V genes explain less than half of these, and the others have no known cause. From that table come the V and J calls and clone size; the DNA was used to work out D and trimming. The sample profile shows some 120,000 clones; 65% to 90% of them were found once. 2.2% of the sample rests with the top ten.

These data are taken from a study of cytomegalovirus exposure and HLA in healthy donors (dated by TCRdb to between 2016 and 2019). About the full investigation: In an earlier analysis of 550 to 750 of the donors, around 300 Gb of sequence data and 100 million or so unique TCR beta sequences from about 180 million T cells were reported. About 280 gigabases of sequencing data and 75 million to 85 million unique TCR sequences made up an early release that covered several hundred HLA-typed donors. Of the 300 to 450 genotyped donors, over 80% were placed in the genetic ancestry cluster associated with self-reported Caucasian donors. The study aimed to test whether signatures of past pathogen exposure could be identified by cataloging public T cell receptors. The study used immunosequencing to profile the T cell repertoires of under 700 subjects and linked those repertoires to cytomegalovirus serostatus. A separate validation cohort of some 130 different subjects was used in addition to the roughly 640-subject first cohort. The study combined high-throughput TCR immunosequencing, statistical association of individual TCRs with disease status, and machine learning to predict cytomegalovirus infection status. A later analysis re-examined previously published TCR beta repertoires from more than 650 donors and added high-resolution HLA genotyping to investigate patterns of TCR occurrence. In the later analysis, no new phenotypic data were used to find candidate immune exposures; instead, reliance was placed on TCR beta sequences and their occurrence across donors. To decide whether each TCR beta V gene segment behaved as functional or pseudogenic, an earlier analysis of some 580 of the donors relied on high-throughput TCR beta sequencing. Alongside the repertoire data, information on donor age, sex, ethnicity and CMV serostatus was compiled. A later genetic analysis took genome-wide SNP genotypes for about 60% of the roughly 670 donors and used that subset as a discovery cohort. Every discovery cohort repertoire had been produced on one sequencing platform. Both class I and class II loci were covered by HLA typing, at four-digit resolution. Typing coverage varied by locus: roughly 620-640 donors for A, B, C, DRB1 and DQB1; roughly 510 for DQA1; about 590 for DPA1; roughly 450 for DPB1. Five DR-DQ haplotypes were treated as single units for association and clustering because of strong linkage in the cohort. Among around 400 genotyped donors of the cohort, an average of around 240,000 unique TCR beta nucleotide sequences was sequenced per donor, of which roughly 17% were non-productive.

General findings and caveats noted by the study authors: In a later analysis, TCR association rates were found to vary across HLA loci, with the most associated TCRs seen for DRB1 alleles and the fewest for HLA-C alleles. According to the authors, the approach could potentially be generalized to other disease states and immunological phenotypes. While some public TCRs were present in many individuals, most TCR sequences turned up only very rarely across donors. In this cohort, only TCR beta chains were sequenced, and detectable features were limited by the absence of alpha or paired-chain data. Some IMGT-functional V segments, including TRBV6-2 and TRBV6-3, could not be distinguished by the 87-base-pair reads and were therefore excluded. The study gave a list of more than 150 TCR beta chains associated with cytomegalovirus. In a later analysis, HLA-associated TCR beta chains were found to be more clonally expanded and to have lower generation probabilities than equally common non-associated chains. Linkage disequilibrium might explain the correlated functional status among segregating V segments, but an unknown experimental factor could not be excluded. The earlier analysis of a few hundred of the donors excluded some 15 rarely observed V segments, including chromosome 9 orphons, because counts were too low. HLA typing was unavailable for some donors at each locus, so association tests used only the typed subset. Assigning TCR associations to individual alleles was difficult when HLA alleles, especially DR and DQ, strongly co-occurred. In both the original and validation cohorts, the classifier was reported to diagnose cytomegalovirus status with high specificity and sensitivity. An earlier analysis of around 540 of the donors showed that most TCR beta V segments appeared in productive rearrangements either about 87% or about 30% of the time, which broadly matched IMGT annotations. Most CMV-associated TCR beta chains appeared to be HLA-restricted in a later analysis, and the HLA associations seemed to be driven largely by CMV exposure. In a later genetic analysis, fewer N-insertions in productive TCRs were reported among donors in an Asian-associated ancestry cluster than the approximately 670-donor mean. For the cohort, immune exposure information was limited to CMV serostatus. A later analysis reported that several top co-occurrence clusters appeared linked to parvovirus B19, influenza, CMV and Epstein-Barr virus. A few of the identified cytomegalovirus-associated TCR beta chains were confirmed in vitro to be specific for cytomegalovirus antigens. V-gene and J-gene trimming of TCR beta chains was associated with a missense DCLRE1C variant in a later genetic analysis, and the association was replicated in an independent cohort. A further reported finding was that TCR beta sequences accurately predicted the HLA-A and HLA-B alleles for most subjects in the first cohort. A cluster of highly shared sequence variants was judged likely to be a technical artifact of the sequencing pipeline. At a false discovery rate of 0.05, a later analysis linked 16,951 TCR beta sequences to specific HLA alleles. Presence/absence analyses assumed roughly uniform sequencing depth across donors, an assumption that may not hold.

Reading the germline V gene gives CDR1 MDHEN and CDR2 SYDVKM. Taken from cysteine to phenylalanine, the CDR3 has 13 residues. Solely the CDR3 DNA is kept, with 39 bases framed from the first base. The junction carries 12 bases between V and J, which are trimmed by 6 bases and 3 bases respectively. The sequencing input was PBMCs. This sequence uses TRBV28 and TRBJ2-7; TRBD1 is a possible D gene, resting on 6 matching bases. The clonotype comes from a middle-aged woman in good health and CMV-seronegative. The DNA reads as follows: TGTGCCAGCAGCCCCCCAGGGGTCTACGAGCAGTACTTC. Its coded protein is CASSPPGVYEQYF.